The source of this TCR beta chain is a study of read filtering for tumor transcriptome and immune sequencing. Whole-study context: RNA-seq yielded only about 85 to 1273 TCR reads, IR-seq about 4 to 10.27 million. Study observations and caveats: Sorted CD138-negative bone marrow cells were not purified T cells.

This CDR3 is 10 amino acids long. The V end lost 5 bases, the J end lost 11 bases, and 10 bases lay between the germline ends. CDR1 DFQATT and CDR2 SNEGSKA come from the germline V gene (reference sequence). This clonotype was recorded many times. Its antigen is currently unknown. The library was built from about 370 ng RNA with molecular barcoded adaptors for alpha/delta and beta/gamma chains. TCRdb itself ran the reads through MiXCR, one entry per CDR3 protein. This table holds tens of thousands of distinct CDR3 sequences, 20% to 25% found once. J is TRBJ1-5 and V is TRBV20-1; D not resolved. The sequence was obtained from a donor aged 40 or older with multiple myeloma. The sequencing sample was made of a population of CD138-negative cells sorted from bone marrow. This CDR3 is CSAEALTQHF. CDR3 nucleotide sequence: TGCAGTGCTGAGGCGTTGACCCAGCATTTT.